The 32 T cell receptor beta chains below come from one sample, sequenced in a study of post-analysis software for immune sequencing data. TCR beta libraries were prepared from cDNA with unique molecular identifiers. TCRdb itself ran the PCR reads through MiXCR, one entry per CDR3 protein. The sample has hundreds of thousands of distinct CDR3 sequences; 30% are singletons. Study-wide findings and caveats: Five or six TRBV segments were significantly more frequent in patients than in controls. TRBV5-6, TRBV5-1 and TRBV20-1 were among these segments.

Their antigens remain unidentified. The specimen was blood. Receptor source: a girl aged 5 to 17 with multiple sclerosis.

This clonotype was observed a few times. The CDR3: CASSISHSQETQYF. CDR3 DNA sequence: TGTGCCAGTAGTATTTCACACAGTCAAGAGACCCAGTACTTC. The rearrangement links TRBV19 to TRBJ2-5; D not certain. The CDR3 loop spans 14 amino acids. V was shortened by 3 bases and J by 2 bases, with 10 bases between the two germline ends. Germline lookup yields CDR1 LNHDA and CDR2 SQIVND (reference sequence).

V gene TRBV20-1 combines with J gene TRBJ2-2; D may be TRBD1 (6 bases). Per germline, CDR1 DFQATT and CDR2 SNEGSKA (reference sequence). The CDR3 runs 14 residues. V was trimmed by 5 bases and J by 3 bases, leaving 13 bases between them. CDR3 nucleotide sequence: TGCAGTGCTCCCTCCAGGGGTTACACCGGGGAGCTGTTTTTT. It codes for CSAPSRGYTGELFF.

This clonotype was recorded at least ten times. The rearrangement uses TRBV20-1 and TRBJ2-4, with 8 bases fitting TRBD2. The CDR3 runs to 13 residues. Looked up from germline, CDR1 is DFQATT and CDR2 is SNEGSKA (reference sequence). V was pared by 3 bases and J by 9 bases, with 7 bases of the junction left unmatched. The CDR3: CSARGTSTGIQYF. For the CDR3, the DNA is TGCAGTGCTAGGGGGACTAGTACTGGCATTCAGTACTTC.

There are a few counts of this clonotype. The V and J genes are TRBV14 and TRBJ2-1; D remains ambiguous. V lost 0 bases, J lost 15 bases, and 15 bases lay in between. This CDR3 comprises 13 residues. Per germline, CDR1 SGHDN and CDR2 FVKESK. CDR3 amino acids: CASSQDRNSVWFF. CDR3 DNA: TGTGCCAGCAGCCAAGATCGGAACAGCGTATGGTTCTTC.

As regards this clonotype: One junction end disagrees with the germline gene, perhaps due to a read error. The genes are TRBV4-1 and TRBJ2-6, with D hard to call. Germline CDR1 is MGHRA and CDR2 is YSYEKL. The CDR3 has 16 residues. In DNA, the CDR3 is TGCGCCAGCTGCCAAGATCATGGCTCTGGGGCCAACGTCCTGACTTTC. This sequence encodes CASCQDHGSGANVLTF.

This clonotype was seen only a few times. The CDR3 loop reads CASSFPEGEQYF. The CDR3 coding sequence is TGTGCCAGCAGTTTCCCCGAGGGCGAGCAGTACTTC. This chain joins TRBV27 and TRBJ2-7; D perhaps matches TRBD2 (5 bases). Looked up from germline, CDR1 is MNHEY and CDR2 is SMNVEV (reference sequence). V was trimmed by 3 bases and J by 6 bases, leaving 9 bases between them. This CDR3 is built from 12 residues.

V and J are TRBV10-3 and TRBJ2-3; 8 nucleotides line up with TRBD1. The CDR3 length is 19 residues. V was pared by 4 bases and J by 2 bases, with 17 bases of the junction left unmatched. Germline V gene data show CDR1 as ENHRY and CDR2 as SYGVKD. The DNA for the CDR3 is TGTGCCATCAGTGCTAGTTCCCGAGGACAGGGCCTCCACACAGATACGCAGTATTTT. Its protein is CAISASSRGQGLHTDTQYF.

On this clonotype: Sequence at one end of the junction differs from germline and may be a read error. This chain links TRBV27 with TRBJ2-7; maybe TRBD1 (6 bases). CDR1 MNHEY and CDR2 SMNVEV come from the germline V gene (reference sequence). The CDR3 is 12 amino acids. DNA of the CDR3: TGTGCCAGCACGTCGGACAGCTACGAGCAGGACTTC. This gives the protein CASTSDSYEQDF.

The V and J genes are TRBV6-5 and TRBJ1-2; D gene ambiguous. Trimming took off 5 bases at V and 4 bases at J, with 14 bases between the two ends. Germline V gene lookup returns CDR1 MNHEY and CDR2 SVGAGI. The CDR3 length is 14 residues. DNA for the CDR3: TGTGCCAGCAGTCCCGAAGGCCAGATCTATGGCTACACCTTC. Its translation: CASSPEGQIYGYTF.

This rearrangement joins TRBV3-1 to TRBJ2-5; D unresolved. The DNA end favors TRBJ2-7, so the J call may be wrong. CDR1 and CDR2 (germline): LGHDT, YNNKEL (reference sequence). The CDR3 loop spans 13 amino acids. The CDR3 region is CASKASGPYEQYF. Written as DNA, the CDR3 is TGTGCCAGCAAAGCGTCGGGCCCCTACGAGCAGTACTTC.

This clonotype came up a few times. The chain employs TRBV29-1 and TRBJ2-6; D is unclear. V lost 5 bases and J lost 0, with 5 bases in between. CDR1 and CDR2 from the germline V gene are SQVTM and ANQGSEA. This CDR3 is 13 amino acids long. CDR3 residues: CSVSGSGANVLTF. The CDR3 DNA reads as TGCAGCGTTTCCGGCTCTGGGGCCAACGTCCTGACTTTC.

In its sample, this clonotype was seen a few times. The chain employs TRBV6-1 and TRBJ2-6; D is perhaps TRBD1 or TRBD2 (6 bases each). Germline CDR1 and CDR2: MNHNS and SASEGT. This CDR3 region has 14 residues. The germline V and J ends were trimmed by 7 bases and 0 bases, with 7 bases remaining between them. Here the CDR3 reads CASKGGSGANVLTF. As DNA, the CDR3 is TGTGCCAGCAAGGGGGGCTCTGGGGCCAACGTCCTGACTTTC.

This clonotype turned up a few times. The chain has TRBV5-1 and TRBJ2-3, with TRBD2 matching 10 bases. The trim removed 0 bases at V and 1 base at J, leaving 5 bases unmatched. CDR3 size: 17 residues. The germline V gene encodes CDR1 SGHRS and CDR2 YFSETQ. DNA for the CDR3: TGCGCCAGCAGCTTGGCCCTAGCGGGGGTCCGCACAGATACGCAGTATTTT. This sequence encodes CASSLALAGVRTDTQYF. Based on the CDR3 plus reference TRBV5-1 and TRBJ2-3, the full variable domain is KAGVTQTPRYLIKTRGQQVTLSCSPISGHRSVSWYQQTPGQGLQFLFEYFSETQRNKGNFPGRFSGRQFSNSRSEMNVSTLELGDSALYLCASSLALAGVRTDTQYFGPGTRLTVL.

This clonotype was found once. The gene calls are TRBV6-6 and TRBJ2-7, with TRBD1 matching over 7 bases. V shed 4 bases and J 3 bases; nucleotides not matched to a gene: 9. Germline V CDR1 and CDR2: MNHNY, SVGAGI (reference sequence). CDR3 length: 15 residues. The CDR3 spells CASSSRWDRNYEQYF. The CDR3 coding sequence is TGTGCCAGCAGTTCACGCTGGGACAGAAACTACGAGCAGTACTTC.

Written as DNA, the CDR3 is TGTGCCAGCAGCCACACCTGGGAGGGAAAACTGTTTTTT. It codes for CASSHTWEGKLFF. The rearrangement links TRBV7-9 to TRBJ1-4; D remains unclear. Germline V lookup: CDR1 SEHNR, CDR2 FQNEAQ (reference sequence). Deletions cut 5 bases from V and 10 bases from J, with 14 bases between. This CDR3 is built from 13 residues.

This clonotype was seen at least ten times. This chain's CDR3 is CASKGDSNNSPLHF. In DNA, the CDR3 is TGTGCCTCGAAGGGAGACTCGAATAATTCACCCCTCCACTTT. The rearrangement joins TRBV10-3 to TRBJ1-6; D uncertain. The V end lost 11 bases, the J end lost 5 bases, and 16 bases lay between the germline ends. The germline CDR1 and CDR2 sequences are ENHRY and SYGVKD. The CDR3 extends over 14 amino acids.

This chain connects TRBV3-1 to TRBJ2-1, with TRBD2 identical over 11 bases. The germline CDR1 and CDR2 sequences are LGHDT and YNNKEL (reference sequence). With 4 bases clipped from V and 3 bases from J, the junction kept 11 bases outside the gene matches. This CDR3 contains 18 residues. The CDR3 bases are TGTGCCAGCAGCCGGCGGGGTAGCGGGGGGGCCCGCTACAATGAGCAGTTCTTC. Its protein product is CASSRRGSGGARYNEQFF.

Regarding this clonotype: A much larger clonotype is one base distant, so this may be a read error. The CDR3 loop is CASSLVYEQFF. CDR3 sequence (DNA): TGTGCCAGCAGCTTAGTATATGAGCAGTTCTTC. The chain links TRBV7-2 to TRBJ2-1; D is unclear. The CDR3 spans 11 residues. Germline V lookup: CDR1 SGHTA, CDR2 FQGNSA. The ends were cut back, 1 base at V and 8 bases at J, with 3 bases in the middle.

The table lists this clonotype with a few counts. This rearrangement joins TRBV20-1 to TRBJ1-5; 7 bases align to TRBD1. With 3 bases clipped from V and 1 base from J, the junction kept 9 bases outside the gene matches. The CDR3 runs to 16 residues. Per the germline V gene, CDR1 is DFQATT and CDR2 is SNEGSKA (reference sequence). The CDR3 coding sequence is TGCAGTGCTAGCGAGCCGACAGGGAAAAGCAATCAGCCCCAGCATTTT. This encodes CSASEPTGKSNQPQHF.

This clonotype showed up just a few times. The chain has TRBV2 and TRBJ1-2, with 9 bases lining up with TRBD1. Germline CDR1 and CDR2: SNHLY and FYNNEI. The CDR3 covers 14 residues. V shed 5 bases, J shed 7 bases, and the junction held 8 bases outside the gene matches. The CDR3 protein is CASSSSGTGFGYTF. CDR3 bases: TGTGCCAGCAGTTCCTCCGGGACAGGGTTTGGCTACACCTTC.

V and J are TRBV11-3 and TRBJ2-1; D is uncertain. Trimming took off 0 bases at V and 6 bases at J, with 12 bases between the two ends. This CDR3 comprises 15 residues. Germline V gives CDR1 SGHNT, CDR2 YENEEA. The CDR3 DNA is TGTGCCAGCAGCTTAGATCCGATTAGGTCCAATGAGCAGTTCTTC. This encodes CASSLDPIRSNEQFF.

Remarks on this clonotype: An end of the junction does not agree with germline; a read error may underlie this. The chain uses TRBV7-7 and TRBJ2-5; no firm D call. Germline V CDR1 and CDR2: SSHAT, FNYEAQ (reference sequence). The CDR3 length is 14 residues. This chain's CDR3 is CASSPGLEGETQYF. The CDR3 nucleotides are TGTGCTAGCAGCCCGGGCCTGGAAGGAGAGACCCAGTACTTC.

The count of this clonotype is one. The V and J genes are TRBV24-1 and TRBJ2-1; 8 bases are shared with TRBD2. CDR1 KGHDR and CDR2 SFDVKD come from the germline V gene. CDR3 length: 16 residues. The junction had 7 bases not matched to a gene; V was cut back by 4 bases and J by 3 bases. CDR3 nucleotide sequence: TGTGCCACCAGTGACACTGGGGCGGGAGGCTACAATGAGCAGTTCTTC. Its protein product is CATSDTGAGGYNEQFF.

The rearrangement links TRBV2 to TRBJ1-5; D may be TRBD1 (5 bases). Looked up from germline, CDR1 is SNHLY and CDR2 is FYNNEI. Trimming pared 6 bases from V and 9 bases from J, leaving 15 bases between. This CDR3 contains 13 residues. The chain's CDR3 is CASSVNTGPPQHF. The CDR3 DNA reads TGTGCCAGCAGCGTCAATACGGGACCGCCCCAGCATTTT.

This chain uses TRBV5-6 with TRBJ2-1; D uncertain. The CDR3 is 17 residues long. The germline CDR1 and CDR2 sequences are SGHDT and YYEEEE. Trimming left V 5 bases short and J 1 base short, with 19 bases between. CDR3 protein: CASSLRPGPLSYNEQFF. As DNA, the CDR3 is TGTGCCAGCAGTCTGAGGCCTGGACCCCTGTCCTACAATGAGCAGTTCTTC.

A few counts support this clonotype. The chain joins TRBV6-1 to TRBJ2-4; D perhaps matches TRBD2 (5 bases). CDR1 and CDR2 from the germline V gene are MNHNS and SASEGT. Trimming removed 4 bases at V and 3 bases at J, with 16 bases between. This CDR3 region has 16 residues. The CDR3 DNA is TGTGCCAGCAGTGGGGAGCAGATGCTAGTCAAAAACATTCAGTACTTC. Amino acid sequence: CASSGEQMLVKNIQYF.

This rearrangement joins TRBV6-6 to TRBJ1-2; 11 nucleotides line up with TRBD1. The CDR3 runs 16 residues. In germline, CDR1 is MNHNY, CDR2 SVGAGI (reference sequence). Trimming took 6 bases from V and 6 from J; bases not matched to a gene: 12. The CDR3 loop reads CASSPRTGGEGNGYTF. The DNA of the CDR3 is TGTGCCAGCAGCCCTCGGACAGGGGGCGAGGGGAATGGCTACACCTTC.

This clonotype was counted a single time. The CDR3, as DNA: TGTGCCAGCAGCCGCAAGACAGGGCCGGGCGGCTACACCTTC. Translation gives CASSRKTGPGGYTF. The V and J genes are TRBV27 and TRBJ1-2; 7 nucleotides agree with TRBD1. The germline V gene encodes CDR1 MNHEY and CDR2 SMNVEV (reference sequence). This CDR3 comprises 14 residues. V was clipped by 6 bases and J by 8 bases; unmatched bases: 12.

Remarks on this clonotype: At one boundary the junction diverges from the germline segment, which might be a read error. The chain recombines TRBV10-1 with TRBJ2-7; D might be TRBD2 (6 bases). The J call may be in error: the DNA end matches TRBJ2-4 better. Looked up from germline, CDR1 is WNHNN and CDR2 is SYGVQD (reference sequence). CDR3 length equals 15 residues. The CDR3 sequence: CASRGTPLAKDIQYF. The CDR3 DNA reads TGCGCCAGCAGAGGGACTCCGCTAGCCAAAGACATTCAGTACTTC.

In this sample, this clonotype turned up many times. The J gene is TRBJ2-5, the V gene TRBV6-5, with TRBD1 matching 10 bases. V was pared by 8 bases and J by 5 bases, with 5 bases of the junction left unmatched. The germline gives CDR1 MNHEY, CDR2 SVGAGI. There are 13 residues in the CDR3. The CDR3 DNA reads TGTGCCAGCCGGGACAGGGGACGGGAGACCCAGTACTTC. This codes for CASRDRGRETQYF.

There are a few counts of this clonotype. This chain links TRBV2 with TRBJ2-7, with 7 bases aligning to TRBD1. The junction had 4 bases not matched to a gene; V was cut back by 6 bases and J by 2 bases. From germline, CDR1 is SNHLY and CDR2 FYNNEI. CDR3 length: 13 residues. CDR3 loop: CASRGTVTYEQYF. The CDR3, as DNA: TGTGCCAGCAGGGGGACAGTAACCTACGAGCAGTACTTC.

The chain is built from TRBV7-2 and TRBJ1-1; the D gene is possibly TRBD1 (5 bases). The germline gives CDR1 SGHTA, CDR2 FQGNSA. The CDR3 is 12 residues long. Between the trimmed V and J ends, which lost 4 bases and 10 bases, there was a span of 13 bases. The CDR3 here is CASSSTWGGAFF. DNA of the CDR3: TGTGCCAGCAGCTCTACGTGGGGGGGAGCTTTCTTT.